This T cell receptor (beta chain) was recorded in a study of cytomegalovirus exposure and HLA in healthy donors. Whole-study results and caveats: Of the V segments, some could not be distinguished, including TRBV6-2 and TRBV6-3, and were excluded. It was assumed in the presence/absence analyses that sequencing depth was roughly uniform across donors.

Amplification used 60 Vbeta primers and 13 Jbeta primers. Method: immunoSEQ multiplex PCR; TCRdb's copy keeps in-frame clones and lacks some. The repertoire holds more than 140,000 clones, with around 79% as singletons. Each donor's status was that of a healthy bone marrow donor. Donors had nominal health at sampling but likely had unrecorded immune exposures. This CDR3 is built from 12 residues. CDR1 and CDR2 (germline): SGHRS, YFSETQ. V lost 5 bases and J 8 bases, leaving 10 bases between the germline ends. Note on this clone: Its specificity is unknown.

The chain is built from TRBV5-1 and TRBJ2-2; tentative D call: TRBD2 (5 bases). The sample was PBMCs. The receptor was derived from a man younger than 40 in good health and CMV-seropositive. The CDR3 nucleotides read TGCGCCAGCAGTGAGGGAGAGGGGGAGCTGTTTTTT. Protein sequence: CASSEGEGELFF.